The 19 T cell receptor beta chains below come from one sample, sequenced in a study of T cells in Graves' hyperthyroidism and ophthalmopathy (dated by TCRdb to about 2019). The library was generated by multiplex PCR. Sequencing instrument: Illumina HiSeq 2000. The TCR beta CDR3 regions were amplified from the RNA transcripts. The first round of RT-PCR for the TCR CDR3 was performed with the HTBI primer set and the Qiagen OneStep RT-PCR kit. TCRdb reworked the public reads: Q25 trimming with fastp, MiXCR clone assembly, productive beta chains retained. Identical CDR3 proteins give one entry, which carries the most common genes and DNA. For this sample the table gives about 360,000 distinct CDR3 sequences, of which less than 15% were detected only once. The ten biggest clones cover roughly 8.3% of the sample. Sequenced input: blood. These receptors originate from a woman between 18 and 30 years old with Graves' hyperthyroidism.

This clonotype came up many times. The chain uses TRBV30 and TRBJ1-4; maybe TRBD1 (5 bases). The CDR3 totals 14 residues. Germline values: CDR1 GTSNPN, CDR2 SVGIG (reference sequence). V dropped 0 bases and J dropped 0 bases, with 5 bases sitting between them. The CDR3 DNA reads TGTGCCTGGAGTGTGACAGCAACTAATGAAAAACTGTTTTTT. Its protein product is CAWSVTATNEKLFF.

This clonotype was found many times. The J gene is TRBJ2-5, the V gene TRBV3-1, with 8 bases fitting TRBD2. With V trimmed by 2 bases and J by 3 bases, 8 bases remained unmatched. This CDR3 spans 16 amino acids. Germline V gene lookup returns CDR1 LGHDT and CDR2 YNNKEL (reference sequence). The CDR3 sequence: CASSQKGLEAEETQYF. The CDR3 region has the DNA TGTGCCAGCAGCCAAAAGGGACTAGAAGCAGAAGAGACCCAGTACTTC.

The rearrangement links TRBV5-6 to TRBJ1-1; D is uncertain. CDR1 and CDR2 (germline): SGHDT, YYEEEE. The CDR3 covers 19 residues. Trimming took off 2 bases at V and 1 base at J, with 24 bases between the two ends. The CDR3 nucleotides are TGTGCCAGCAGCTTAGGGCCCTCCCACCGTCCTACCCCGAACACTGAAGCTTTCTTT. Translation gives CASSLGPSHRPTPNTEAFF.

The chain has TRBV12-3 or TRBV12-4 and TRBJ1-2; 9 bases align to TRBD1. This CDR3 region has 15 residues. V trimming: 10 bases; J trimming: 6 bases; junction bases outside the gene matches: 15. The CDR3 protein is CATKRTGTGRNGYTF. In nucleotides, the CDR3 is TGTGCCACCAAAAGAACCGGGACAGGGAGGAATGGCTACACCTTC.

This clonotype was observed many times. V usage is TRBV20-1 and J usage is TRBJ1-1; 9 nucleotides agree with TRBD1. The CDR3 consists of 15 residues. CDR1 DFQATT and CDR2 SNEGSKA come from the germline V gene (reference sequence). V gave up 0 bases and J gave up 3 bases; unmatched junction bases: 5. CDR3 nucleotide sequence: TGCAGTGCTAGAGAACGGACAGGGGTCGACACTGAAGCTTTCTTT. It specifies CSARERTGVDTEAFF.

This clonotype was observed a handful of times. V usage is TRBV19 and J usage is TRBJ2-3, with D perhaps matching TRBD1 (6 bases). Germline-derived CDR1 and CDR2 are LNHDA and SQIVND (reference sequence). V was pared by 5 bases and J by 4 bases, with 13 bases between. This CDR3 contains 14 residues. DNA of the CDR3: TGTGCCAGTAGTGCCCGACAGGTTGCAGATACGCAGTATTTT. Translating it yields CASSARQVADTQYF.

This clonotype was counted many times. One end of the junction varies from germline; a read error may be responsible. This chain uses TRBV3-1 with TRBJ1-2; a possible D gene is TRBD1 (5 bases). Germline CDR1 is LGHDT and CDR2 is YNNKEL (reference sequence). This CDR3 is 17 amino acids long. The CDR3 DNA follows: TGTGCCAACAGCCAAGATAACTATGGGGGGGGGTTGGGTGGCTACACCTTC. Translated: CANSQDNYGGGLGGYTF. Supplemented by reference TRBV3-1 and TRBJ1-2, the full variable domain reads DTAVSQTPKYLVTQMGNDKSIKCEQNLGHDTMYWYKQDSKKFLKIMFSYNNKELIINETVPNRFSPKSPDKAHLNLHINSLELGDSAVYFCANSQDNYGGGLGGYTFGSGTRLTVV.

This clonotype was recorded at least ten times. The rearrangement joins TRBV28 to TRBJ2-5; TRBD1 might be the D (6 bases). The germline V gene has CDR1 MDHEN and CDR2 SYDVKM. The CDR3 is 13 amino acids. Trimming left V 7 bases short and J 6 bases short, with 15 bases between. CDR3 sequence (DNA): TGTGCCAGCAAAACGGGACACCAGAAGACCCAGTACTTC. It specifies CASKTGHQKTQYF.

With respect to this clonotype: A single base separates this from a much larger clone, so it may be a read error. The gene calls are TRBV9 and TRBJ1-2; TRBD1 is a possible D gene (6 bases). The CDR3 runs to 17 residues. V was clipped by 7 bases and J by 7 bases, with 29 bases between them. Germline-derived CDR1 and CDR2 are SGDLS and YYNGEE. The CDR3 protein is CASASVSQTLTGSGYTF. The CDR3 nucleotides read TGTGCCAGCGCCAGCGTTAGTCAGACTTTGACAGGAAGTGGCTACACCTTC.

This clonotype was seen many times. The chain joins TRBV28 to TRBJ1-1, with D perhaps matching TRBD1 (5 bases). The CDR3 covers 15 residues. CDR1 and CDR2 (germline): MDHEN, SYDVKM. V was cut by 8 bases and J by 5 bases, with 21 bases left in between. The CDR3 spells CASGAPITTKTEAFF. As DNA, the CDR3 is TGTGCCAGCGGGGCCCCCATCACCACCAAGACTGAAGCTTTCTTT. The full variable domain, in which reference TRBV28 and TRBJ1-1 provide the parts outside the CDR3, is DVKVTQSSRYLVKRTGEKVFLECVQDMDHENMFWYRQDPGLGLRLIYFSYDVKMKEKGDIPEGYSVSREKKERFSLILESASTNQTSMYLCASGAPITTKTEAFFGQGTRLTVV.

This clonotype was picked up many times. The gene calls are TRBV28 and TRBJ2-5; D unclear. From germline, CDR1 is MDHEN and CDR2 SYDVKM. This CDR3 has 14 residues. Trimming cost V 11 bases and J 5 bases, with 21 bases left between them. In nucleotides, the CDR3 is TGTGCCGGATCCTCGGGCCCGGTGGTCGAGACCCAGTACTTC. Protein: CAGSSGPVVETQYF.

This clonotype has a count of ten or more. The chain has TRBV20-1 and TRBJ2-1; no reliable D call. The V and J ends lost 5 bases and 4 bases respectively, with 12 bases between them. This CDR3 contains 13 residues. Germline CDR1 is DFQATT and CDR2 is SNEGSKA (reference sequence). The CDR3 loop is CSASSPLYNEQFF. The DNA of the CDR3 is TGCAGTGCTTCCAGTCCCTTGTACAATGAGCAGTTCTTC.

This clonotype has at least ten counts. The chain links TRBV9 to TRBJ1-1; TRBD1 might be the D (5 bases). The CDR3 covers 13 residues. V dropped 4 bases and J dropped 7 bases, with 14 bases sitting between them. CDR1 and CDR2 from the germline V gene are SGDLS and YYNGEE. This CDR3 reads CASSPRGRGEAFF. The DNA for the CDR3 is TGTGCCAGCAGCCCTCGGGGCCGCGGTGAAGCTTTCTTT.

There are a few counts of this clonotype. The J gene is TRBJ2-1, the V gene TRBV6-2 or TRBV6-3; 12 bases fit TRBD1. The J segment lost 10 bases and the V segment lost 2 bases, leaving 6 bases of the junction unmatched. Per germline, CDR1 MNHEY and CDR2 SVGEGT. The CDR3 sequence is 15 residues long. The CDR3 nucleotides read TGTGCCAGCAGTTACGGGACAGGGGGCCTAGGGGAGCAGTTCTTC. It translates to CASSYGTGGLGEQFF.

This clonotype was detected ten times or more. V gene TRBV6-2 or TRBV6-3 combines with J gene TRBJ2-5; D tentatively fits TRBD1 or TRBD2 (6 bases each). Trimming took off 4 bases at V and 2 bases at J, with 20 bases between the two ends. CDR3 size: 17 residues. Germline V gene sequence: CDR1 MNHEY, CDR2 SVGEGT. The CDR3 here is CASSWVVGGSPQETQYF. Here the CDR3 DNA reads TGTGCCAGCAGTTGGGTGGTGGGGGGCTCACCACAAGAGACCCAGTACTTC.

The chain employs TRBV28 and TRBJ1-2; 10 nucleotides agree with TRBD1. The V gene's germline CDR1 is MDHEN and CDR2 SYDVKM. Unmatched junction bases numbered 4, after V lost 4 bases and J lost 8 bases. The CDR3 has 13 amino acids. The DNA for the CDR3 is TGTGCCAGCAGTTCCGGGACAGGGGAAGGCTACACCTTC. Amino acid sequence: CASSSGTGEGYTF.

This clonotype was found many times. Mismatch with germline at one junction end may stem from a read error. The chain combines TRBV20-1 with TRBJ1-1; the D gene is possibly TRBD1 (6 bases). The CDR3 totals 14 residues. Germline CDR1 and CDR2: DFQATT and SNEGSKA (reference sequence). The CDR3 DNA reads TGCAGTGCTAGGAAGACAGGTACCTTGGGGGCTTTCCTCTTT. This gives the protein CSARKTGTLGAFLF.

This clonotype was observed many times. The chain links TRBV7-8 to TRBJ2-1, with D maybe TRBD1 (5 bases). Trimming removed 5 bases at V and 0 bases at J, with 14 bases between. Per germline, CDR1 SGHVS and CDR2 FQNEAQ. The CDR3 has 16 amino acids. The DNA for the CDR3 is TGTGCCAGCAGCCTCGACAGATTAAGCTCCTACAATGAGCAGTTCTTC. Translating gives CASSLDRLSSYNEQFF.

The chain is built from TRBV7-2 and TRBJ2-1; 11 nucleotides match TRBD2. The CDR3 contains 14 residues. V was clipped by 1 base and J by 9 bases; unmatched bases: 2. Germline assignment: CDR1 SGHTA and CDR2 FQGNSA. The CDR3 DNA follows: TGTGCCAGCAGCTTAGTACTAGCGGGAGTTGAGCAGTTCTTC. It yields the protein CASSLVLAGVEQFF.